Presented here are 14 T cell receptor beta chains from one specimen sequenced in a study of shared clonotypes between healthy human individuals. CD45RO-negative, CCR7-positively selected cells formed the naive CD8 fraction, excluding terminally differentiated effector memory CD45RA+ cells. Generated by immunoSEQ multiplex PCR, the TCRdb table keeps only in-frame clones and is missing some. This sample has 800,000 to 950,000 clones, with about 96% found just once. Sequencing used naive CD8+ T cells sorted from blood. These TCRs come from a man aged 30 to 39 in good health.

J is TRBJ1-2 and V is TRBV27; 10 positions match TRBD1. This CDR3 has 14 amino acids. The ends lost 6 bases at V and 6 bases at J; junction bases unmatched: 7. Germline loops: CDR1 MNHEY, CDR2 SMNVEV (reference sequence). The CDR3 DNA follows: TGTGCCAGCAGCTCCGGGACAGGGGTTAATGGCTACACCTTC. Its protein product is CASSSGTGVNGYTF.

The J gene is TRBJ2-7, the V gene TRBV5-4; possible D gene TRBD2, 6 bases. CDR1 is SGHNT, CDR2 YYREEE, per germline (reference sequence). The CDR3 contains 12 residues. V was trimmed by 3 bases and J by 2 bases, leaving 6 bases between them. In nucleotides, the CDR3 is TGTGCCAGCAGCTGGGGGGCCTACGAGCAGTACTTC. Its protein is CASSWGAYEQYF.

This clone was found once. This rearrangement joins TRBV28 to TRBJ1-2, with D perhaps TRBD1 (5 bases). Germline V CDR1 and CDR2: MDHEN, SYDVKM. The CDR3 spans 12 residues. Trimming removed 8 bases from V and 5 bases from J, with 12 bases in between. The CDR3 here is CASFAGGYGYTF. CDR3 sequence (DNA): TGTGCCAGCTTTGCGGGGGGTTATGGCTACACCTTC.

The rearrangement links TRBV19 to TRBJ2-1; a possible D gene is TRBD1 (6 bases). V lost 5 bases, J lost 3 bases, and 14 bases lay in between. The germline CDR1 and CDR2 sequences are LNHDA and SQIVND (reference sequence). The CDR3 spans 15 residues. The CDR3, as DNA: TGTGCCAGTAGTCGGGACACCGGCGTCTACAATGAGCAGTTCTTC. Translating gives CASSRDTGVYNEQFF.

The CDR3 nucleotides read TGTGCCAGCAGCTTAGCAGGCCTCTCTGGGGCCAACGTCCTGACTTTC. This translates into CASSLAGLSGANVLTF. The chain combines TRBV7-6 with TRBJ2-6; no definite D call. Germline values: CDR1 SGHVS, CDR2 FNYEAQ. The CDR3 has 16 amino acids. Trimming removed 0 bases at V and 0 bases at J, with 6 bases between.

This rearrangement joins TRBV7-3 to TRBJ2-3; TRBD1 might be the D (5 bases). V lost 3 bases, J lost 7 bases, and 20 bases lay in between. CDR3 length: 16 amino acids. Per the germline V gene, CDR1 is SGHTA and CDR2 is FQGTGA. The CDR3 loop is CASSLNLGQERYTQYF. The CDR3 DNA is TGTGCCAGCAGCTTGAATCTCGGACAAGAAAGGTATACGCAGTATTTT.

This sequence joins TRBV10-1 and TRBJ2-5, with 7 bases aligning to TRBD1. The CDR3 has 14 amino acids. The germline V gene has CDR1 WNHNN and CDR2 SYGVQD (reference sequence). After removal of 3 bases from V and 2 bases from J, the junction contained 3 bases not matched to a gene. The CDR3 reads CASSEDRVQETQYF. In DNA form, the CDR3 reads TGCGCCAGCAGTGAAGACAGGGTACAAGAGACCCAGTACTTC.

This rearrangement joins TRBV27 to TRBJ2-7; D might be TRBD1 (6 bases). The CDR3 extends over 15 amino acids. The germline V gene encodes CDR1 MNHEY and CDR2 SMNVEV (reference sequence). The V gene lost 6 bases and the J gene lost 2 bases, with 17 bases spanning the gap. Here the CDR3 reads CASRPVKDRAYEQYF. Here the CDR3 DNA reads TGTGCCAGCAGGCCTGTCAAGGACAGAGCCTACGAGCAGTACTTC.

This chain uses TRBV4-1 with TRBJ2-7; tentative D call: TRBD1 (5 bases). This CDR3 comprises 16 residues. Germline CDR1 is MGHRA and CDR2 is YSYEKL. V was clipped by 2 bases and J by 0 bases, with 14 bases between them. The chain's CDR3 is CASSQPEDKSSYEQYF. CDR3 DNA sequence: TGCGCCAGCAGCCAACCCGAGGACAAAAGCTCCTACGAGCAGTACTTC.

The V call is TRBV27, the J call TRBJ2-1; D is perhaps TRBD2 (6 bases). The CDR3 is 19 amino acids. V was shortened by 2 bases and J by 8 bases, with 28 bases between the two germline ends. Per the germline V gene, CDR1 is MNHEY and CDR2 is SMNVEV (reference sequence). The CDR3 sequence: CASSLRGFSLAETGDEQFF. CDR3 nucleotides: TGTGCCAGCAGTTTAAGGGGTTTCTCTTTAGCGGAGACTGGAGATGAGCAGTTCTTC.

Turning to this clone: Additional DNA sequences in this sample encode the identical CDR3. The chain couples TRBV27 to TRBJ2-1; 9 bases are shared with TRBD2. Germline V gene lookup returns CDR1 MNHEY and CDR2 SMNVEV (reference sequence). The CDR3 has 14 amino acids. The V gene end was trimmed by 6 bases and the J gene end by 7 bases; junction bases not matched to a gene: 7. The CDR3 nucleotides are TGTGCCAGCAGCCCGGGACTAGCAGTGAATGAGCAGTTCTTC. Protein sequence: CASSPGLAVNEQFF.

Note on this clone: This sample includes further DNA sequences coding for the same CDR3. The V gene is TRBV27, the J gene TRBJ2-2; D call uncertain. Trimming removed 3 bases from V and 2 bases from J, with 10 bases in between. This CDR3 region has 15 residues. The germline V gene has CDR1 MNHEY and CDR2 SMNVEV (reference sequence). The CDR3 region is CASSFGGSNTGELFF. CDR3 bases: TGTGCCAGCAGTTTTGGTGGCTCCAACACCGGGGAGCTGTTTTTT.

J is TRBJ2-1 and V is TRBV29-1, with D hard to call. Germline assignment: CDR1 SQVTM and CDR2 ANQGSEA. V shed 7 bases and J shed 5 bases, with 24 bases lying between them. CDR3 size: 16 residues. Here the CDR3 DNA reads TGCAGCGCTACGCCACGGCTCGGTGATCTCAACAATGAGCAGTTCTTC. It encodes CSATPRLGDLNNEQFF.

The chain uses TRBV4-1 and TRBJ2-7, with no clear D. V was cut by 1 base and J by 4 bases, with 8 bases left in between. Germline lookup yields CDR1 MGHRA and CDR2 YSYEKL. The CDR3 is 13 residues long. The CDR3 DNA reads TGCGCCAGCAGCCAAGGGGATTATTACGAGCAGTACTTC. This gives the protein CASSQGDYYEQYF.